This T cell receptor beta chain was found in a study of blood T cell repertoires in COVID-19. The overall study: The analysed material was cDNA or gDNA that came from T cells, B-cell-depleted T cells, or PBMCs.

V dropped 4 bases and J dropped 2 bases, with 7 bases sitting between them. The CDR3 loop spans 13 amino acids. The germline CDR1 and CDR2 sequences are KGHDR and SFDVKD. Per the study methods: For nucleated cells, counts were estimated from reference gene primer amplification. The table came from immunoSEQ multiplex PCR; TCRdb's copy has only in-frame clones and leaves some out. V and J calls and clone size come straight from that table; D and trimming were deduced from the DNA. The sample includes tens of thousands of clones, approximately 90% of them seen just once. The chain carries TRBV24-1 and TRBJ1-2, with D hard to call. The TCR sequence derives from a human donor with active COVID-19. The donor label of this sample is uncertain. Material for sequencing was peripheral blood. The CDR3 loop is CATSEWQNYGYTF. CDR3 DNA sequence: TGTGCCACCAGTGAATGGCAGAACTATGGCTACACCTTC.